This T cell receptor beta chain was recovered during a study of blood T cells in healthy people across ages. Overall study results and limits: Diversity figures based on one million T cells were deemed too low.

PCR was performed a second time for about 6 to 12 cycles using a sample-barcoded 5' primer and a J-beta primer mix. TCRdb fed the 5' RACE reads into MiXCR, producing one record per CDR3 protein. The sample holds some 1.6 million distinct CDR3 sequences, around 36% seen once. For this clonotype: The antigen remains undetermined.

The sequence derives from a woman in her 30s in good health. Sequences were obtained from blood.

The CDR3 sequence is CASSLFPLELAGGNQGSYNEQFF. CDR3 DNA sequence: TGTGCCAGCAGTTTATTCCCCTTAGAACTAGCGGGAGGGAACCAGGGCTCCTACAATGAGCAGTTCTTC. The chain recombines TRBV12-3 or TRBV12-4 with TRBJ2-1; 13 nucleotides agree with TRBD2. This CDR3 is 23 amino acids long. The trim removed 2 bases at V and 0 bases at J, leaving 19 bases unmatched.